Detailed here is one T cell receptor beta chain. Antigen unknown. The CDR3 has 16 residues. The germline V gene has CDR1 MNHEY and CDR2 SMNVEV (reference sequence). V lost 2 bases, J lost 3 bases, and 9 bases stayed unmatched. The entry originates in a study of cytomegalovirus exposure and HLA in healthy donors. Whole-study findings and limits: It was found in a later analysis that first-cohort TCR clusters tended to co-occur in the 120 validation repertoires. TCR beta chains numbering 164 were designated cytomegalovirus-associated. As confirmed in vitro, a few CMV-associated chains were specific for CMV antigens.

Profiled with immunoSEQ multiplex PCR; TCRdb holds only in-frame clones, not every one. The sample yields 100,000 to 150,000 clones, around nine tenths seen once. This clonotype was sampled from a young man in good health and CMV-seronegative. Sequencing was done on a sample of PBMCs. The V gene is TRBV27, the J gene TRBJ2-7; 8 bases align to TRBD1. The CDR3 DNA reads TGTGCCAGCAGTTTAATCTTAACAGGGGGGTACTACGAGCAGTACTTC. The encoded protein is CASSLILTGGYYEQYF.